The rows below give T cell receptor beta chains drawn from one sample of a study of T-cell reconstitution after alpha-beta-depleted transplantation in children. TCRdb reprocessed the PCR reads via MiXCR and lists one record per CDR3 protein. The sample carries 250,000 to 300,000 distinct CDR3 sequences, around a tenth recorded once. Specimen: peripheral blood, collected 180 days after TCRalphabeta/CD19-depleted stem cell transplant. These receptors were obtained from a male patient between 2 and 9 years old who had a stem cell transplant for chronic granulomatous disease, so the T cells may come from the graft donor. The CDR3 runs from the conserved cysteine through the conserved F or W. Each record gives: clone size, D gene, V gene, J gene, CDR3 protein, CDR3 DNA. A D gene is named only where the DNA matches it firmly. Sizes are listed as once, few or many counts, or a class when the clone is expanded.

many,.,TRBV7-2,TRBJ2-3,CASGWGVGTDTQYF,TGTGCCAGTGGCTGGGGTGTTGGCACAGATACGCAGTATTTT
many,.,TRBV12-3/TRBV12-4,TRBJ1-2,CASTKGLTLGYTF,TGTGCCAGCACCAAAGGACTGACACTTGGCTACACCTTC
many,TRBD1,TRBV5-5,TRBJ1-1,CASSPRQGQEAFF,TGTGCCAGCAGCCCACGACAGGGGCAGGAAGCTTTCTTT
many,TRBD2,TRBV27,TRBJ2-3,CASSSGTRGLRTDTQYF,TGTGCCAGCAGTTCCGGGACTAGAGGTTTGAGGACAGATACGCAGTATTTT
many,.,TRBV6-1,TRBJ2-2,CASSVRNTGELFF,TGTGCCAGCAGTGTGCGGAACACCGGGGAGCTGTTTTTT
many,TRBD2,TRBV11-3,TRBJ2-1,CASSLGVFAGTSGSSYNEQFF,TGTGCCAGCAGCTTAGGAGTCTTTGCCGGGACTAGCGGTAGCTCCTACAATGAGCAGTTCTTC
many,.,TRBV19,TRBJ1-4,CASSNLVLNGMIF,TGTGCCAGTAGTAACCTCGTTTTGAATGGGATGATTTTT
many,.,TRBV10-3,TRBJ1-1,CAISERQNTEAFF,TGTGCCATCAGTGAGAGACAGAACACTGAAGCTTTCTTT
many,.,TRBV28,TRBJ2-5,CASSSGLEEETQYF,TGTGCCAGCAGTTCCGGTCTTGAGGAGGAGACCCAGTACTTC
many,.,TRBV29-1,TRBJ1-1,CSVEKGSPEAFF,TGCAGCGTTGAAAAAGGGAGTCCTGAAGCTTTCTTT
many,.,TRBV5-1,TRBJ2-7,CASRIQTGAYEQYF,TGCGCCAGCAGAATACAAACCGGGGCCTACGAGCAGTACTTC